The sequence of this T cell receptor beta chain was determined in a study of T cells in Graves' hyperthyroidism and ophthalmopathy (dated by TCRdb to about 2019). About the investigation overall: Peripheral blood was collected at initial diagnosis, before any treatment. Prospective prediction of ophthalmopathy was tested in an independent validation cohort of approximately 19 hyperthyroidism patients and 17 patients who later progressed to ophthalmopathy. The paper describes TCR Vbeta CDR3 sequencing of 130 to 150 peripheral blood samples, made up of approximately 40 ophthalmopathy patients, around 78 hyperthyroidism patients and 17 progressor patients. To identify TCR V-J signatures that set the groups apart, the researchers used a discovery cohort of 95 to 100 patients, made up of 40 to 45 with Graves' ophthalmopathy and about 55 with stable Graves' hyperthyroidism. The study also compared thyroid tissue and blood T-cell repertoires from about 6 Graves' hyperthyroidism patients. After blood sampling, hyperthyroidism patients were treated with methimazole at a starting dose of 30 mg daily, and ophthalmopathy patients were treated with high-dose intravenous methylprednisolone. The roughly 100 discovery patients were divided at random into training and test sets in a 7:3 ratio.

The full study reports these points: No statistical method was used to fix the sample size in advance, and group allocation was not hidden from the investigators. A model built on a 13 V-J signature distinguished ophthalmopathy from stable hyperthyroidism, reaching 85% to 90% sensitivity and about 81% specificity in cross-validation and 80%/75% in testing. Most expanded thyroid clonotypes (frequency above 0.001) were also detected in blood, a finding suggesting that blood repertoires may reflect thyroid immune responses. In validation, progression to ophthalmopathy was predicted by the model with 65% to 71% sensitivity and 72.22% specificity, a median of roughly 6.4 months before onset.

Graves' hyperthyroidism was defined as stable when no progression to ophthalmopathy occurred over 18 months of follow-up. Hyperthyroidism patients were aged 18 to 65 years and newly diagnosed, with disease duration of less than 2 months. The study excluded patients with uncontrolled infections, other autoimmune diseases, pregnancy or lactation. Diagnoses were established on the basis of clinical symptoms, serum thyroxine and TRAb, thyroid ultrasound, and orbital computed tomography. PBMCs were isolated from about 9.2 ml of fresh peripheral blood by Ficoll-Paque density gradient centrifugation. Total RNA was extracted using Trizol reagent, and RNA quality was assessed on an Agilent 2100 Bioanalyzer. Amplification of TCR beta CDR3 regions was carried out from RNA transcripts. The first round of RT-PCR for the TCR CDR3 was performed with the HTBI primer set and the Qiagen OneStep RT-PCR kit. The libraries were constructed in a second round of multiplex PCR and then size-selected and purified. Libraries were sequenced paired-end with 100 bp reads on an Illumina HiSeq2000. The study's own analysis went as follows. SOAPnuke was used to process the raw data, removing reads that contained adapters or uncalled bases, had a mean Phred below 15, or lacked an exact match to the constant primer or identifier. COPE v1.2.5 was used to merge high-quality paired reads, and clonotypes were defined as unique nucleotide sequences. Clonotypes were aligned to IMGT TRBV, TRBD and TRBJ reference segments using MiTCR v1.1. The analysis included only V-J combinations with a frequency above 0.0001, which together covered over 98% of the repertoires. A TCS score was defined as the ratio of F50 (clonal expansion) to E x V (chaos), with BLOSUM62-based TCRdist applied between CDR3 peptides within each V-J. Welch's t-statistics and random forest reduced 514 V-J features to around 14, which were used in a naive Bayes classifier (R e1071). The public reads were quality trimmed at Q25 with fastp and then assembled into clones with MiXCR by TCRdb, keeping productive beta chains. Rows with one shared CDR3 protein collapse into an entry with the most common genes and DNA. TCRdb's processing, not the authors', yielded these V and J calls. The sample includes approximately 590,000 distinct CDR3 sequences, with approximately 15% observed a single time. Jointly, the top ten make up less than 9.5% of the sample.

Including the terminal cysteine and phenylalanine, the CDR3 comprises 13 residues. Of all the DNA, just the CDR3 is kept, 39 bases in frame from base 1. A distance of 12 bases separates the germline ends of V and J, which lose 4 bases and 6 bases respectively. This clonotype was seen ten or more times. This receptor's antigen is unknown. No base quality values were provided; no much bigger clone lies one nucleotide off. This receptor was identified in a woman under 40 with Graves' hyperthyroidism. The sample taken for sequencing was blood. The chain was built from TRBV12-3 or TRBV12-4 and TRBJ1-2; D gene: possibly TRBD1, on 5 matching bases. The bases read TGTGCCAGCAGTTCCAGGGACGGAAATGGCTACACCTTC. This gives the protein CASSSRDGNGYTF.